This record looks at one TCR beta chain sequence and its context. The data stem from a study of blood T cell repertoires in COVID-19. CDR1 is SNHLY, CDR2 FYNNEI, per germline. V was pared by 9 bases and J by 7 bases, with 18 bases between. This CDR3 has 14 residues. Produced via immunoSEQ multiplex PCR; TCRdb's table is partial and in-frame only. The sample includes 55,000 to 70,000 clones, about 81% of them seen just once. The sequencing sample was made of peripheral blood. This chain links TRBV2 with TRBJ2-2; the D gene is possibly TRBD2 (6 bases). The receptor was derived from a man aged 80 or over with acute or convalescent COVID-19. The CDR3 loop reads CASITSPGGGELFF. DNA for the CDR3: TGTGCCAGTATCACTTCGCCCGGGGGCGGGGAGCTGTTTTTT.